This entry describes one T cell receptor beta chain. Its cognate antigen has yet to be identified. No clone much larger than this one lies a single base away; base qualities are absent. The data derive from a study of blood T cell repertoires in COVID-19 (dated by TCRdb to the early 2020s). Broadly, across the study: Collaborator samples came from the United States, Italy and Spain and covered acute and convalescent phases of COVID-19. The prospective study material was composed of cDNA or gDNA derived from T cells, B-cell-depleted T cells, or PBMCs. Subjects who had been exposed to COVID-19, were actively infected with it, or had recovered from it provided the deeply sampled blood TCRbeta repertoires that made up the dataset. The repertoires were made available in a free public database intended to serve as a resource for research on the immune response to SARS-CoV-2. The samples were drawn from the first 160 participants of the ongoing ImmuneRACE study and from some 1,300 subjects provided by 6 global collaborators. The sample metadata nearly always contained a de-identified subject ID, COVID-19 status, age in years and sex. HLA class I and class II types, where available, came from metadata supplied by the sample provider rather than from assay-based typing.

Collaborating institutions collected whole blood in K2EDTA tubes following their own protocols. For TCRbeta analysis, collaborators shipped samples as frozen whole blood, isolated PBMCs, or DNA extracted from either of those sample types. TCRbeta CDR3 regions were amplified from genomic DNA using the immunoSEQ Assay, a bias-controlled multiplex PCR. From the authors' description of their analysis: The number of nucleated cells in each sample was estimated from the amplification of reference gene primers within the assay. Sequence reads were collapsed and filtered to measure the absolute abundance of every unique TCRbeta CDR3 rearrangement. Productive Simpson clonality was computed per sample as the square root of Simpson's diversity index over productive rearrangements. What TCRdb holds here is the immuneACCESS table cut down to in-frame rearrangements. Part of the clones is not present; checked against another copy, under half of the missing clones reflect an unresolved V gene, and the others are unexplained. V, J and clone size derive from that table, while D and trimming were established from the DNA sequence. Here the sample has 200,000 to 300,000 clones; 82% occur a single time. Together, the top ten hold 4% to 5% of the sample.

From a lookup of the germline V gene, CDR1 and CDR2 are LGHNA and YNFKEQ. V is cut by 4 bases and J by 4 bases, and the space between the germline ends is 10 bases. There are 13 amino acids in the CDR3, from cysteine to phenylalanine inclusive. The sequence is cut down to CDR3 DNA, 39 bases in frame from base 1. Points the paper makes about the study in general: Clinical and demographic metadata were provided uncurated, with the amount varying by source and participant.

The source material was peripheral blood. The sequence was collected from a woman in her 70s with acute or convalescent COVID-19. The rearrangement combines TRBV4-2 with TRBJ1-2, with the identity of the D gene unclear. CDR3 reads: CASSPNEGYGYTF. The nucleotide sequence reads as follows: TGTGCCAGCAGCCCTAATGAGGGCTATGGCTACACCTTC.